Included here is one TCR beta chain sequence, with context. The target antigen is unknown. The sample comes from a study of blood T cells in healthy people across ages. The CDR3 contains 15 residues. The germline V and J ends were trimmed by 2 bases and 3 bases, with 14 bases remaining between them. Germline CDR1 reads DFQATT; CDR2 reads SNEGSKA (reference sequence). Study-level results: The study found TCR beta diversity correlated strongly with naive T cell percentage. Unsorted PBMC material precluded a definitive naive versus antigen-experienced comparison. The study found more naive CD4+ cells and higher diversity in long-lived than aged donors.

It was with a sample-barcoded 5' primer and a J-beta primer mix that a second PCR of roughly 6 to 11 cycles was run. Tagging of each cDNA molecule was performed by a template-switch adaptor with 12 random nucleotides. Using its own MiXCR run on the 5' RACE reads, TCRdb lists one record per CDR3 protein. The sample records 780,000 or so distinct CDR3 sequences, about 55% being singletons. The chain recombines TRBV20-1 with TRBJ1-5, with D tentatively TRBD1 (6 bases). The clonotype was recovered from an elderly man in good health. Sequencing used blood. The CDR3 spells CSARFPGENNQPQHF. CDR3 sequence (DNA): TGCAGTGCTAGATTTCCAGGGGAAAACAATCAGCCCCAGCATTTT.